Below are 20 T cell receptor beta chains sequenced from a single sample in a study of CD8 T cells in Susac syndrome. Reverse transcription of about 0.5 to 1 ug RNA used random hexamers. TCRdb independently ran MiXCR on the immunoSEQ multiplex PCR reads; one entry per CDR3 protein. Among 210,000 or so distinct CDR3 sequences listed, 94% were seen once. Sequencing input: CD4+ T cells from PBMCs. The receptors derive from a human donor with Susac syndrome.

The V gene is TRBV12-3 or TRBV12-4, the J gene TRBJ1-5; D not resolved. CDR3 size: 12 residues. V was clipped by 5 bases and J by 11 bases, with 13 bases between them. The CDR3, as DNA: TGTGCCAGCAGTCCTCCAGAGAGTGCCCAGCATTTT. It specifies CASSPPESAQHF.

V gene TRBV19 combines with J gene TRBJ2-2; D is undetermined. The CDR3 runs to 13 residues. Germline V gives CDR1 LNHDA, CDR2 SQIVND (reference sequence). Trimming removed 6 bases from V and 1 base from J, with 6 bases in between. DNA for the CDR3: TGTGCCAGTAGGCAACGGAACACCGGGGAGCTGTTTTTT. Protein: CASRQRNTGELFF.

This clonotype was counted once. This CDR3 is CASSYSKEAGGNWQPQHF. In DNA form, the CDR3 reads TGTGCCAGCAGTTACTCGAAGGAGGCGGGGGGCAATTGGCAGCCCCAGCATTTT. This chain joins TRBV6-5 and TRBJ1-5, with a tentative D call TRBD1 (6 bases). The V end was cut by 0 bases, the J end by 7 bases, with 22 bases between. Per germline, CDR1 MNHEY and CDR2 SVGAGI. The CDR3 is 18 residues long.

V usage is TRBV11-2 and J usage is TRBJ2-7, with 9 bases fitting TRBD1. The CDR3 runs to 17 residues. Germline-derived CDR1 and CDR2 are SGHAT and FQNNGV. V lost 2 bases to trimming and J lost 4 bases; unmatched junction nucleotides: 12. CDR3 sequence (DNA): TGTGCCAGCAGCTTACCGAAGCCGGGACAGGGTGGGTACGAGCAGTACTTC. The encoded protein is CASSLPKPGQGGYEQYF.

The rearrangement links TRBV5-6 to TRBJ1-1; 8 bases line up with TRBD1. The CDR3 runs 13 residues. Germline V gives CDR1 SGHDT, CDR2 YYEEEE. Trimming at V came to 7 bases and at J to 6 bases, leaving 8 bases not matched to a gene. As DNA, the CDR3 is TGTGCCAGCGGGCAGGGGGCGAGCCCTGAAGCTTTCTTT. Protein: CASGQGASPEAFF.

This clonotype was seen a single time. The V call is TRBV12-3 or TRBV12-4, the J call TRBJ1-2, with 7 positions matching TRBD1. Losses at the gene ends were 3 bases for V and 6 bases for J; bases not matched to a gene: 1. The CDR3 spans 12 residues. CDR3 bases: TGTGCCAGCAGTTTCGACAGGGATGGCTACACCTTC. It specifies CASSFDRDGYTF.

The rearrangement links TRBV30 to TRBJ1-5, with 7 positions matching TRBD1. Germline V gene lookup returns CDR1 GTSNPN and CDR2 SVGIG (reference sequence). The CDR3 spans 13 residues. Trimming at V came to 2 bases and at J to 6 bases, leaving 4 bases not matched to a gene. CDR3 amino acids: CAWSRDSGQPQHF. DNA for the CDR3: TGTGCCTGGAGTCGGGACAGCGGTCAGCCCCAGCATTTT.

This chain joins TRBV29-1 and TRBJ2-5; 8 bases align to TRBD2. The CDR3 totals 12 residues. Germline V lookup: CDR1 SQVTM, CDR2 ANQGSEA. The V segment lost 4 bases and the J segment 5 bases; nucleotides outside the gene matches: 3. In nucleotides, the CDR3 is TGCAGCGTTGTCGGGGGGGTGGAGACCCAGTACTTC. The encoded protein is CSVVGGVETQYF.

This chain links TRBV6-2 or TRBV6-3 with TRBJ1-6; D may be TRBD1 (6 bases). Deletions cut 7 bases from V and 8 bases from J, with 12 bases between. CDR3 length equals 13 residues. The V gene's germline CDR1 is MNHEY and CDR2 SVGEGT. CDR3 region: CASTRTDDSPLHF. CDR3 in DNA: TGTGCCAGCACAAGGACAGATGATTCACCCCTCCACTTT.

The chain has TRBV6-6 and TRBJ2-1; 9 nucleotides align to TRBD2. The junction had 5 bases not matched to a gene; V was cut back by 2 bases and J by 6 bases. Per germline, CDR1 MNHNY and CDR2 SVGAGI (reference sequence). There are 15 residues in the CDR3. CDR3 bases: TGTGCCAGCAGTTACGGCGGGGGGGCCCTCAATGAGCAGTTCTTC. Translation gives CASSYGGGALNEQFF.

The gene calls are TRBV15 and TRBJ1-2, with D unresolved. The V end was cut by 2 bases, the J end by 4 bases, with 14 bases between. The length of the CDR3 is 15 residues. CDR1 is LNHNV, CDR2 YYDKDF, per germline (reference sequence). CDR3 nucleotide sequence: TGTGCCACCAGCAGACCCAGAGGACTACTCTATGGCTACACCTTC. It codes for CATSRPRGLLYGYTF.

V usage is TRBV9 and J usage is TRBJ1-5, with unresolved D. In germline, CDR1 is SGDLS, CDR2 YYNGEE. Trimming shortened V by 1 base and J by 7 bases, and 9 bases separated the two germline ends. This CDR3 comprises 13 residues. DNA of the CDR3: TGTGCCAGCAGCGTATACGGAGAGCAGCCCCAGCATTTT. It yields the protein CASSVYGEQPQHF.

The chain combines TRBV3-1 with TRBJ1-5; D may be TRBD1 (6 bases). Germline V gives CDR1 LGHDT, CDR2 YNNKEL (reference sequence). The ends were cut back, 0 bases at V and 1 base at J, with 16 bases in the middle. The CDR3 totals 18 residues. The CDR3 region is CASSQDPLGAVSNQPQHF. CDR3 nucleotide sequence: TGTGCCAGCAGCCAAGATCCGTTGGGGGCCGTAAGCAATCAGCCCCAGCATTTT.

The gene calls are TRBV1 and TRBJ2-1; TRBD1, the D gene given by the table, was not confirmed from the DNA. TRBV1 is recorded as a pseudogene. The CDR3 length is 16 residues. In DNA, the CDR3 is TGCACCAGTTTTCATTCTTTTGGGGGTGGGGGCAATGAGCAGTTCTTC. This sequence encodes CTSFHSFGGGGNEQFF.

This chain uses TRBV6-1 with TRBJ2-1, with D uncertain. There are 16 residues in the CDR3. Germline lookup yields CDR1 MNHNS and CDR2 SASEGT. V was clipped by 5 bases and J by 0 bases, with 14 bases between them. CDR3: CASSPRGTRSYNEQFF. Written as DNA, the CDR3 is TGTGCCAGCAGTCCCAGAGGAACTCGCTCCTACAATGAGCAGTTCTTC.

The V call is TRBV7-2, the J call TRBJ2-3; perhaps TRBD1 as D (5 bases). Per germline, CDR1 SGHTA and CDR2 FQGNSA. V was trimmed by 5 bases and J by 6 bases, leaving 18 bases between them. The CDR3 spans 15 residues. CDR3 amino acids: CASSLGVDPLDTQYF. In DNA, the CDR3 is TGTGCCAGCAGCCTAGGGGTCGACCCCTTGGATACGCAGTATTTT.

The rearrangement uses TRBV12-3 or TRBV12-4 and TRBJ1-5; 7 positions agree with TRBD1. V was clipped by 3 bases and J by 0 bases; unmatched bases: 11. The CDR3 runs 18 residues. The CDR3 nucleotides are TGTGCCAGCAGTTTTTTGTCTGGGGCAGGGGGTAGCAATCAGCCCCAGCATTTT. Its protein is CASSFLSGAGGSNQPQHF.

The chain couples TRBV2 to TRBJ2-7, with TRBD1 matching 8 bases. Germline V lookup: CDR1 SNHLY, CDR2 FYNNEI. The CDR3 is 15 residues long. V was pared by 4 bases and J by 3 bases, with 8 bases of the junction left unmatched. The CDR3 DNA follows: TGTGCCAGCAGTGGCGGACAGGGCGGCATCTACGAGCAGTACTTC. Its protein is CASSGGQGGIYEQYF.

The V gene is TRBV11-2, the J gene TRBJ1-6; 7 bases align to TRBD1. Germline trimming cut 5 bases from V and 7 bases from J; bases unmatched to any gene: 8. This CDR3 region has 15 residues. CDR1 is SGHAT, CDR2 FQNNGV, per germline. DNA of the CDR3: TGTGCCAGCAGCCCCCTGGCACAGGGGAATTCACCCCTCCACTTT. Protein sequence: CASSPLAQGNSPLHF.

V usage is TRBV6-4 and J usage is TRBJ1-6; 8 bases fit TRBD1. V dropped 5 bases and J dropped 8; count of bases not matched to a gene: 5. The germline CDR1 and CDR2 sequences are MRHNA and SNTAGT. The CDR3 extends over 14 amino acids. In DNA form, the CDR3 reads TGTGCCAGCAGTATGGACAGGGCGGATTCACCCCTCCACTTT. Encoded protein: CASSMDRADSPLHF.